Listed below are T cell receptor beta chains from one sample, sequenced in a study of T-cell memory formation after mild COVID-19. Using its own MiXCR run on the 5' RACE reads, TCRdb lists one record per CDR3 protein. This sample has 300,000 to 350,000 distinct CDR3 sequences; approximately 14% occur once, and the top ten carry under 25%. Material for sequencing was PBMCs or a T cell subset sorted from them (not recorded which). Source of these receptors: a young man who had mild COVID-19 (a few samples of this study predate the infection). Cell type and time point are not known. Both conserved end residues are part of each CDR3. D genes are given only for firm matches. Not all rows give a size; the values are once, few, many and, for expanded clones, a class.

.	TRBJ1-2	.	TRBV4-3	CASSQDLYSYGYTF	TGCGCCAGCAGCCAAGACCTCTACAGTTATGGCTACACCTTC
.	TRBJ2-1	TRBD2	TRBV5-1	CASSLGSGGGANRNEQFF	TGCGCCAGCAGCTTGGGAAGCGGCGGGGGGGCGAATCGCAATGAGCAGTTCTTC
few	TRBJ1-3	.	TRBV15	CATSRRTNPSGNTIYF	TGTGCCACCAGCCGACGGACTAACCCCTCTGGAAACACCATATATTTT
.	TRBJ2-6	.	TRBV6-6	CASSYSRGILGGANVLTF	TGTGCCAGCAGTTACTCGAGAGGGATACTGGGTGGGGCCAACGTCCTGACTTTC
.	TRBJ1-5	TRBD1	TRBV4-2	CASSQDSGTDSNQPQHF	TGTGCCAGCAGCCAAGATTCCGGGACAGATAGCAATCAGCCCCAGCATTTT
few	TRBJ1-2	.	TRBV19	CASRGTQGNGYTF	TGTGCCAGTCGAGGGACCCAGGGCAATGGCTACACCTTC
few	TRBJ1-6	TRBD1	TRBV5-1	CASSSRTGDVNSPLHF	TGCGCCAGCAGCTCTCGGACAGGGGACGTTAATTCACCCCTCCACTTT
few	TRBJ1-1	TRBD1	TRBV5-1	CASSLTDRVYTEAFF	TGCGCCAGCAGCTTGACGGACAGGGTTTACACTGAAGCTTTCTTT
few	TRBJ1-2	.	TRBV5-1	CASSITGSGYTF	TGCGCCAGCAGCATAACAGGGAGTGGCTACACCTTC
.	TRBJ1-2	.	TRBV6-5	CASSYSAGATGYTF	TGTGCCAGCAGTTACTCAGCCGGGGCGACGGGCTACACCTTC